Listed here are 32 T cell receptor beta chains from one sample, sequenced in a study of technical replicates of blood from a handful of donors. Method: immunoSEQ multiplex PCR; TCRdb's copy keeps in-frame clones and lacks some. The table shows about 66,000 clones, with approximately 90% occurring only once. Sequencing was carried out using PBMCs. These receptors all stem from a human donor in good health. Some clones in this sample may be carry-over from other donors' samples.

This chain joins TRBV14 and TRBJ2-3, with 7 nucleotides matching TRBD1. Germline V gives CDR1 SGHDN, CDR2 FVKESK. This CDR3 is built from 18 residues. J lost 6 bases, V lost 1 base, and 16 bases had no gene match. Written as DNA, the CDR3 is TGTGCCAGCAGCCAAGTGGAGAGGGGGCTTCGAGGTGCGGATACGCAGTATTTT. Encoded protein: CASSQVERGLRGADTQYF.

This chain joins TRBV14 and TRBJ2-7, with D hard to call. V lost 0 bases and J 0 bases, leaving 18 bases between the germline ends. This CDR3 comprises 18 residues. Germline V gene sequence: CDR1 SGHDN, CDR2 FVKESK. The CDR3 loop is CASSQEPGFGPSSYEQYF. The CDR3, as DNA: TGTGCCAGCAGCCAAGAACCTGGTTTTGGGCCCAGCTCCTACGAGCAGTACTTC.

The chain is built from TRBV5-4 and TRBJ2-1; no definite D call. CDR1 and CDR2 from the germline V gene are SGHNT and YYREEE (reference sequence). The CDR3 contains 14 residues. V was clipped by 4 bases and J by 7 bases, with 15 bases between them. CDR3 coding DNA: TGTGCCAGCAGCCCTGCAAGCGTGAGGAATGAGCAGTTCTTC. Translation: CASSPASVRNEQFF.

This rearrangement joins TRBV5-1 to TRBJ2-3; D is perhaps TRBD1 (6 bases). Germline V gives CDR1 SGHRS, CDR2 YFSETQ. V was clipped by 2 bases and J by 9 bases, with 19 bases between them. The CDR3 extends over 15 amino acids. The chain's CDR3 is CASSFSSGQKRTQYF. Written as DNA, the CDR3 is TGCGCCAGCAGCTTCAGTTCTGGACAGAAGAGAACGCAGTATTTT.

This chain links TRBV5-6 with TRBJ2-1; a weak D match, TRBD1 (6 bases). Trimming pared 3 bases from V and 7 bases from J, leaving 14 bases between. Germline values: CDR1 SGHDT, CDR2 YYEEEE. The CDR3 loop spans 14 amino acids. CDR3 sequence: CASSSIGTRNEQFF. CDR3 DNA sequence: TGTGCCAGCAGCTCGATCGGGACAAGAAATGAGCAGTTCTTC.

Comment on this clone: This specimen includes other DNA sequences encoding the same CDR3. The rearrangement uses TRBV6-6 and TRBJ1-3, with a possible D match to TRBD1 (6 bases). CDR1 is MNHNY and CDR2 is SVGAGI in the germline V gene (reference sequence). V was trimmed by 3 bases and J by 2 bases, leaving 8 bases between them. This CDR3 has 14 residues. The CDR3 sequence: CASSYSGAGNTIYF. The CDR3 bases are TGTGCCAGCAGTTATTCAGGGGCTGGAAACACCATATATTTT.

This chain links TRBV7-2 with TRBJ2-6; 9 bases agree with TRBD1. The CDR3 is 18 amino acids. Per germline, CDR1 SGHTA and CDR2 FQGNSA. V lost 4 bases and J lost 4; bases outside the gene matches: 11. In DNA form, the CDR3 reads TGTGCCAGCAGCTGGGCGGGACAGGGTTCACCCGGGGCCAACGTCCTGACTTTC. It specifies CASSWAGQGSPGANVLTF. The full variable domain, in which reference TRBV7-2 and TRBJ2-6 provide the parts outside the CDR3, is GAGVSQSPSNKVTEKGKDVELRCDPISGHTALYWYRQSLGQGLEFLIYFQGNSAPDKSGLPSDRFSAERTGGSVSTLTIQRTQQEDSAVYLCASSWAGQGSPGANVLTFGAGSRLTVL.

The CDR3 reads CACETGVFLSSGYTF. CDR3 DNA sequence: TGTGCCTGCGAAACAGGGGTGTTTCTTAGTAGTGGCTACACCTTC. The V and J genes are TRBV30 and TRBJ1-2, with 7 nucleotides matching TRBD1. CDR1 is GTSNPN, CDR2 SVGIG, per germline (reference sequence). Trimming removed 6 bases from V and 7 bases from J; junction bases left unmatched: 17. The CDR3 is made up of 15 amino acids.

The V call is TRBV19, the J call TRBJ1-1, with a possible D match to TRBD1 (5 bases). There are 13 residues in the CDR3. V lost 4 bases, J lost 4 bases, and 10 bases lay in between. Germline V gives CDR1 LNHDA, CDR2 SQIVND (reference sequence). The CDR3 loop is CASSNLGGTEAFF. CDR3 DNA sequence: TGTGCCAGTAGTAACTTGGGGGGCACTGAAGCTTTCTTT.

The rearrangement uses TRBV18 and TRBJ2-3; 8 bases map to TRBD2. The CDR3 runs to 15 residues. V dropped 5 bases and J dropped 6; count of bases not matched to a gene: 10. CDR1 and CDR2 (germline): KGHSH, LQKENI. CDR3 sequence reads: CASSSGSGRMDTQYF. In DNA, the CDR3 is TGTGCCAGCTCATCGGGCAGCGGGAGAATGGATACGCAGTATTTT.

The CDR3 region has the DNA TGCAGCGTAGGCCGGACTACTGAGAACGAGCAGTACTTC. Translation gives CSVGRTTENEQYF. This chain links TRBV29-1 with TRBJ2-7, with D possibly TRBD2 on 6 matching bases. The CDR3 sequence is 13 residues long. Germline CDR1 and CDR2: SQVTM and ANQGSEA. V was trimmed by 6 bases and J by 5 bases, leaving 17 bases between them.

The rearrangement uses TRBV7-2 and TRBJ2-4; 9 bases are a match to TRBD1. This CDR3 spans 13 amino acids. Germline V CDR1 and CDR2: SGHTA, FQGNSA. The V segment lost 3 bases and the J segment 8 bases; nucleotides outside the gene matches: 2. CDR3 DNA: TGTGCCAGCAGCTTGGGACAGGGCGACATTCAGTACTTC. Translating it yields CASSLGQGDIQYF.

This clone was seen only once. The J gene is TRBJ2-2, the V gene TRBV4-1; perhaps TRBD1 as D (5 bases). Germline CDR1 is MGHRA and CDR2 is YSYEKL. This CDR3 region has 16 residues. Trimming removed 4 bases at V and 5 bases at J, with 17 bases between. CDR3 in amino acids: CASSPHSRVGTGELFF. CDR3 nucleotide sequence: TGCGCCAGCAGCCCCCACAGCAGGGTAGGGACCGGGGAGCTGTTTTTT.

The rearrangement uses TRBV4-1 and TRBJ2-5; 7 nucleotides line up with TRBD2. CDR1 is MGHRA and CDR2 is YSYEKL in the germline V gene. V trimming: 3 bases; J trimming: 5 bases; junction bases outside the gene matches: 15. The length of the CDR3 is 17 residues. The CDR3 region has the DNA TGCGCCAGCAGCCAGACAGCCTCAACTTGGGGGGGGGAGACCCAGTACTTC. As protein: CASSQTASTWGGETQYF.

V is TRBV7-6 and J is TRBJ2-5, with TRBD2 identical over 8 bases. The V segment lost 0 bases and the J segment 3 bases; nucleotides outside the gene matches: 3. Germline CDR1 is SGHVS and CDR2 is FNYEAQ. The CDR3 length is 15 residues. In DNA, the CDR3 is TGTGCCAGCAGCTTAGCGATACTAGCGGAAGAGACCCAGTACTTC. This encodes CASSLAILAEETQYF.

This clone was detected a few times. The V and J genes are TRBV5-6 and TRBJ2-7; D is possibly TRBD2 (7 bases). Trimming took off 4 bases at V and 5 bases at J, with 13 bases between the two ends. The CDR3 runs to 13 residues. Looked up from germline, CDR1 is SGHDT and CDR2 is YYEEEE. In DNA, the CDR3 is TGTGCCAGCAGCCCATGGGGGGGCAACGAGCAGTACTTC. It specifies CASSPWGGNEQYF.

The chain carries TRBV5-8 and TRBJ1-1; D not certain. V lost 0 bases and J 8 bases, leaving 8 bases between the germline ends. CDR1 and CDR2 from the germline V gene are SGHTS and YDEGEE. CDR3 length: 12 amino acids. CDR3 protein: CASSLVGREAFF. DNA for the CDR3: TGTGCCAGCAGCTTGGTCGGCAGGGAAGCTTTCTTT.

This clone has just one count. The chain couples TRBV30 to TRBJ2-2, with 7 bases fitting TRBD2. CDR3 length equals 14 residues. The germline V gene encodes CDR1 GTSNPN and CDR2 SVGIG (reference sequence). V was pared by 1 base and J by 3 bases, with 2 bases of the junction left unmatched. The DNA for the CDR3 is TGTGCCTGGAGTGCGGGACTATACACCGGGGAGCTGTTTTTT. Its protein product is CAWSAGLYTGELFF.

This sequence joins TRBV9 and TRBJ2-1; TRBD2 aligns across 7 bases. Per germline, CDR1 SGDLS and CDR2 YYNGEE. The CDR3 has 13 residues. V was pared by 7 bases and J by 8 bases, with 9 bases of the junction left unmatched. Here the CDR3 reads CASGLVLWDEQFF. DNA for the CDR3: TGTGCCAGCGGACTAGTGCTTTGGGATGAGCAGTTCTTC. Full variable domain (outside the CDR3, taken from reference TRBV9 and TRBJ2-1): DSGVTQTPKHLITATGQRVTLRCSPRSGDLSVYWYQQSLDQGLQFLIQYYNGEERAKGNILERFSAQQFPDLHSELNLSSLELGDSALYFCASGLVLWDEQFFGPGTRLTVL.

The genes are TRBV9 and TRBJ2-7; the match to TRBD1 covers 9 bases. With V trimmed by 2 bases and J by 0 bases, 3 bases remained unmatched. The CDR3 is 15 amino acids. The germline V gene encodes CDR1 SGDLS and CDR2 YYNGEE. In DNA, the CDR3 is TGTGCCAGCAGCGTCCGGGACAGGGACTCCTACGAGCAGTACTTC. Encoded protein: CASSVRDRDSYEQYF.

V usage is TRBV11-1 and J usage is TRBJ2-1, with D perhaps matching TRBD1 (5 bases). Looked up from germline, CDR1 is SGHAT and CDR2 is FQDESV (reference sequence). The CDR3 has 13 residues. V dropped 3 bases and J dropped 6 bases, with 9 bases sitting between them. CDR3 protein: CASSFQGGNEQFF. CDR3 bases: TGTGCCAGCAGCTTTCAGGGCGGCAATGAGCAGTTCTTC.

The J gene is TRBJ1-6, the V gene TRBV6-5; 8 bases align to TRBD1. Germline lookup yields CDR1 MNHEY and CDR2 SVGAGI. The J segment lost 13 bases and the V segment lost 5 bases, leaving 10 bases of the junction unmatched. The CDR3 contains 14 residues. CDR3: CASSTGQGRSPLHF. The CDR3 DNA reads as TGTGCCAGCAGTACCGGACAGGGCCGATCGCCCCTCCACTTT.

The CDR3 sequence: CASSPVTGYNEQFF. The CDR3 coding sequence is TGTGCCAGCAGCCCCGTGACAGGGTACAATGAGCAGTTCTTC. V usage is TRBV11-2 and J usage is TRBJ2-1; 7 bases fit TRBD1. Unmatched junction bases numbered 5, after V lost 5 bases and J lost 4 bases. The CDR3 is made up of 14 amino acids. In germline, CDR1 is SGHAT, CDR2 FQNNGV.

The gene calls are TRBV2 and TRBJ2-7, with 7 bases that match TRBD2. This CDR3 contains 11 residues. Losses at the gene ends were 6 bases for V and 12 bases for J; bases not matched to a gene: 8. Germline CDR1 and CDR2: SNHLY and FYNNEI. In DNA form, the CDR3 reads TGTGCCAGCAGCAACGGGAGGCCCCCGTACTTC. Protein sequence: CASSNGRPPYF.

This clone was seen a handful of times. The V call is TRBV30, the J call TRBJ1-2; D call uncertain. CDR3 length: 12 residues. V was shortened by 2 bases and J by 7 bases, with 11 bases between the two germline ends. CDR1 is GTSNPN and CDR2 is SVGIG in the germline V gene (reference sequence). In DNA form, the CDR3 reads TGTGCCTGGAGTATCTCCGCGCGTGGCTACACCTTC. It is translated as CAWSISARGYTF.

The gene calls are TRBV25-1 and TRBJ1-2, with D possibly matching TRBD1 (5 bases). V was shortened by 6 bases and J by 6 bases, with 17 bases between the two germline ends. Germline CDR1 is MGHDK and CDR2 is SYGVNS. The CDR3 has 14 amino acids. The CDR3 DNA reads TGTGCCAGCAGGGGGGGGGTTAGTGCCGATGGCTACACCTTC. Translating it yields CASRGGVSADGYTF.

The rearrangement joins TRBV29-1 to TRBJ2-1; D remains unclear. Trimming removed 4 bases at V and 0 bases at J, with 25 bases between. The CDR3 is made up of 19 amino acids. CDR1 SQVTM and CDR2 ANQGSEA come from the germline V gene. In nucleotides, the CDR3 is TGCAGCGTTGGCCCTCCGGGTTCTAAATTCTGGAGCTCCTACAATGAGCAGTTCTTC. Translating gives CSVGPPGSKFWSSYNEQFF.

V is TRBV7-9 and J is TRBJ1-5; TRBD1 aligns across 9 bases. Germline-derived CDR1 and CDR2 are SEHNR and FQNEAQ (reference sequence). Trimming removed 5 bases from V and 6 bases from J; junction bases left unmatched: 11. CDR3 length equals 16 residues. The CDR3 spells CASSAAGTGNSQPQHF. The CDR3 nucleotides read TGTGCCAGCAGCGCTGCCGGGACAGGGAATAGTCAGCCCCAGCATTTT.

V and J are TRBV2 and TRBJ1-4; weak D call: TRBD1 (6 bases). Germline values: CDR1 SNHLY, CDR2 FYNNEI. V was clipped by 5 bases and J by 9 bases, with 13 bases between them. The CDR3 extends over 13 amino acids. CDR3 bases: TGTGCCAGCAGTCTAGGGGGGGTGAAAAAACTGTTTTTT. As protein: CASSLGGVKKLFF. Filled out from reference TRBV2 and TRBJ1-4, the complete variable domain reads EPEVTQTPSHQVTQMGQEVILRCVPISNHLYFYWYRQILGQKVEFLVSFYNNEISEKSEIFDDQFSVERPDGSNFTLKIRSTKLEDSAMYFCASSLGGVKKLFFGSGTQLSVL.

The chain employs TRBV5-6 and TRBJ1-1; no clear D gene. This CDR3 has 12 amino acids. Germline V CDR1 and CDR2: SGHDT, YYEEEE. V was clipped by 1 base and J by 7 bases, with 8 bases between them. This CDR3 is CASSLSYNEAFF. The CDR3 nucleotides are TGTGCCAGCAGCTTGAGTTACAATGAAGCTTTCTTT.

J is TRBJ2-5 and V is TRBV6-6; TRBD2 matches at 8 bases. The trim removed 5 bases at V and 4 bases at J, leaving 9 bases unmatched. Germline V gives CDR1 MNHNY, CDR2 SVGAGI (reference sequence). This CDR3 is 15 amino acids long. CDR3 nucleotides: TGTGCCAGCAGTCCCCGGGGGGGCCTAAGAGAGACCCAGTACTTC. It codes for CASSPRGGLRETQYF.

This chain uses TRBV19 with TRBJ1-2; 7 nucleotides match TRBD1. The germline V gene has CDR1 LNHDA and CDR2 SQIVND (reference sequence). The CDR3 totals 15 residues. V gave up 5 bases and J gave up 3 bases; unmatched junction bases: 9. The CDR3 reads CASSGGTASDYGYTF. The CDR3, as DNA: TGTGCCAGTAGTGGGGGGACAGCCTCTGACTATGGCTACACCTTC.